Below, 23 T cell receptor beta chains from the same sample are listed, as sequenced in a study of tissue T cells after allogeneic stem cell transplantation. Adult allogeneic hematopoietic cell transplant recipients with steroid-refractory graft-versus-host disease were prospectively enrolled for research autopsy. The assay was immunoSEQ multiplex PCR, and TCRdb's table has in-frame clones only and misses some. The sample includes roughly 2,000 clones, 60% to 80% of them seen just once. Source: ileal tissue, taken at autopsy. The receptors originated from a male patient older than 55 with steroid-refractory graft-versus-host disease after an allogeneic stem cell transplant. Some T cells may arise from the graft donor.

This clone was observed a handful of times. The V gene is TRBV30, the J gene TRBJ1-6; the D is unclear. Trimming cost V 3 bases and J 7 bases, with 19 bases left between them. The length of the CDR3 is 16 residues. Germline CDR1 GTSNPN, CDR2 SVGIG (reference sequence). CDR3 bases: TGTGCCTGGAGAGCCCTAGTGATAGGAGCCAATTCACCCCTCCACTTT. Protein sequence: CAWRALVIGANSPLHF.

V and J are TRBV6-5 and TRBJ2-7, with 11 nucleotides matching TRBD1. From germline, CDR1 is MNHEY and CDR2 SVGAGI. The junction had 9 bases not matched to a gene; V was cut back by 5 bases and J by 6 bases. This CDR3 comprises 15 residues. The CDR3 loop reads CASSSPGQGVLEQYF. DNA for the CDR3: TGTGCCAGCAGTAGTCCGGGACAGGGGGTTCTCGAGCAGTACTTC.

The rearrangement links TRBV15 to TRBJ2-5; no clear D gene. The CDR3 covers 13 residues. Germline assignment: CDR1 LNHNV and CDR2 YYDKDF (reference sequence). V lost 4 bases and J 4 bases, leaving 10 bases between the germline ends. The DNA of the CDR3 is TGTGCCACCAGCACCACCCTCGGAGAGACCCAGTACTTC. Amino acids: CATSTTLGETQYF. The full variable domain, in which reference TRBV15 and TRBJ2-5 provide the parts outside the CDR3, is DAMVIQNPRYQVTQFGKPVTLSCSQTLNHNVMYWYQQKSSQAPKLLFHYYDKDFNNEADTPDNFQSRRPNTSFCFLDIRSPGLGDTAMYLCATSTTLGETQYFGPGTRLLVL.

By sample fraction, this clone is large (0.1 to 1%). The chain has TRBV4-3 and TRBJ1-2; TRBD1 might be the D (6 bases). The germline CDR1 and CDR2 sequences are LGHNA and YSLEER. The CDR3 runs to 15 residues. V lost 0 bases, J lost 4 bases, and 12 bases lay in between. CDR3 protein: CASSQELQGVYGYTF. The CDR3 DNA reads TGCGCCAGCAGCCAAGAATTACAGGGAGTCTATGGCTACACCTTC.

The chain combines TRBV5-4 with TRBJ2-3, with 11 bases lining up with TRBD2. This CDR3 is built from 16 residues. V shed 5 bases, J shed 6 bases, and the junction held 11 bases outside the gene matches. In germline, CDR1 is SGHNT, CDR2 YYREEE (reference sequence). DNA for the CDR3: TGTGCCAGCAGATCGACTAGCGGGGTTCGTATGGATACGCAGTATTTT. This encodes CASRSTSGVRMDTQYF.

The chain uses TRBV7-2 and TRBJ2-7; TRBD1 aligns across 7 bases. CDR3 length equals 15 residues. With V trimmed by 3 bases and J by 4 bases, 9 bases remained unmatched. Germline V CDR1 and CDR2: SGHTA, FQGNSA. DNA of the CDR3: TGTGCCAGCAGCTTCGCTAGGGGGCACCGGTACGAGCAGTACTTC. Amino acids: CASSFARGHRYEQYF.

The J gene is TRBJ2-3, the V gene TRBV12-3 or TRBV12-4, with unresolved D. The CDR3 is 13 amino acids. V dropped 3 bases and J dropped 3 bases, with 7 bases sitting between them. DNA for the CDR3: TGTGCCAGCAGTTTGATGGGGACAGATACGCAGTATTTT. Translating it yields CASSLMGTDTQYF.

This chain's CDR3 is CASSLSGVYGYTF. The CDR3 DNA reads as TGTGCCAGCAGCTTATCGGGGGTCTATGGCTACACCTTC. The V gene is TRBV7-2, the J gene TRBJ1-2; D perhaps matches TRBD1 (5 bases). The CDR3 sequence is 13 residues long. In germline, CDR1 is SGHTA, CDR2 FQGNSA. V lost 2 bases and J lost 4, with 8 bases in between.

This sequence joins TRBV9 and TRBJ1-2; 9 nucleotides line up with TRBD1. Looked up from germline, CDR1 is SGDLS and CDR2 is YYNGEE. The CDR3 has 14 amino acids. J lost 10 bases, V lost 4 bases, and 11 bases had no gene match. The CDR3 loop is CASSPPGQGSFYTF. The CDR3 nucleotides are TGTGCCAGCAGCCCACCGGGACAGGGCTCATTCTACACCTTC.

The rearrangement links TRBV11-2 to TRBJ2-3; 9 bases fit TRBD2. The CDR3 is made up of 16 amino acids. From germline, CDR1 is SGHAT and CDR2 FQNNGV. V was clipped by 5 bases and J by 3 bases; unmatched bases: 9. CDR3 DNA: TGTGCCAGCAGCCTTAGCGGGGGCTCTGGGACAGATACGCAGTATTTT. It codes for CASSLSGGSGTDTQYF.

The chain employs TRBV27 and TRBJ1-1, with D perhaps TRBD1 (6 bases). This CDR3 has 13 residues. CDR1 is MNHEY and CDR2 is SMNVEV in the germline V gene (reference sequence). V was cut by 8 bases and J by 1 base, with 11 bases left in between. In nucleotides, the CDR3 is TGTGCCAGCCAAACGACAGGGAACACTGAAGCTTTCTTT. Translating it yields CASQTTGNTEAFF.

Regarding this clone: The sample holds other DNA sequences that translate to the same CDR3. The V call is TRBV18, the J call TRBJ2-5; possibly TRBD2 for D (5 bases). There are 14 residues in the CDR3. V was pared by 0 bases and J by 4 bases, with 9 bases between. Looked up from germline, CDR1 is KGHSH and CDR2 is LQKENI. CDR3 loop: CASSPPGAAETQYF. CDR3 in DNA: TGTGCCAGCTCACCACCAGGAGCGGCAGAGACCCAGTACTTC.

This clone appeared a few times. The chain uses TRBV4-1 and TRBJ2-3; TRBD2 aligns across 11 bases. The CDR3 totals 16 residues. The junction had 4 bases not matched to a gene; V was cut back by 5 bases and J by 0 bases. Per the germline V gene, CDR1 is MGHRA and CDR2 is YSYEKL. CDR3 loop: CASSSRTSGSTDTQYF. In DNA, the CDR3 is TGCGCCAGCAGCTCTCGGACTAGCGGGAGCACAGATACGCAGTATTTT.

This clone was seen more than once but under ten times. V is TRBV9 and J is TRBJ1-6; 8 bases line up with TRBD1. CDR1 is SGDLS and CDR2 is YYNGEE in the germline V gene. CDR3 length equals 15 residues. Unmatched junction bases numbered 7, after V lost 4 bases and J lost 7 bases. The CDR3 is CASSTHGTGNSPLHF. Here the CDR3 DNA reads TGTGCCAGCAGCACCCACGGGACAGGAAATTCACCCCTCCACTTT. Looking up the rest from reference TRBV9 and TRBJ1-6 gives the full variable domain: DSGVTQTPKHLITATGQRVTLRCSPRSGDLSVYWYQQSLDQGLQFLIQYYNGEERAKGNILERFSAQQFPDLHSELNLSSLELGDSALYFCASSTHGTGNSPLHFGNGTRLTVT.

This chain uses TRBV13 with TRBJ2-1, with TRBD2 matching over 9 bases. The germline CDR1 and CDR2 sequences are PRHDT and FYEKMQ (reference sequence). This CDR3 is built from 14 residues. V lost 5 bases and J lost 10; bases outside the gene matches: 9. The CDR3 here is CASSPGLALVEQFF. CDR3 DNA sequence: TGTGCCAGCAGCCCGGGACTAGCCCTAGTAGAGCAGTTCTTC.

The chain links TRBV6-4 to TRBJ2-3; D gene ambiguous. Germline V gene sequence: CDR1 MRHNA, CDR2 SNTAGT. The length of the CDR3 is 13 residues. V lost 2 bases to trimming and J lost 4 bases, with 7 bases between them. CDR3 sequence reads: CASSDGRSDTQYF. The CDR3 bases are TGTGCCAGCAGTGACGGCCGCTCAGATACGCAGTATTTT.

J is TRBJ1-1 and V is TRBV19; 10 bases agree with TRBD1. CDR3 length equals 15 residues. Germline V lookup: CDR1 LNHDA, CDR2 SQIVND (reference sequence). V lost 3 bases and J lost 0; bases outside the gene matches: 1. This chain's CDR3 is CASSMDRGLNTEAFF. CDR3 DNA: TGTGCCAGTAGTATGGACAGGGGGTTGAACACTGAAGCTTTCTTT.

This clone was counted a few times. The J gene is TRBJ2-3, the V gene TRBV27; D gene uncertain. The CDR3 loop spans 12 amino acids. Between the trimmed V and J ends, which lost 3 bases and 4 bases, there was a span of 5 bases. Germline CDR1 reads MNHEY; CDR2 reads SMNVEV (reference sequence). The CDR3 loop reads CASSFRPDTQYF. The CDR3 DNA reads as TGTGCCAGCAGTTTTCGCCCAGATACGCAGTATTTT.

J is TRBJ1-1 and V is TRBV4-3; 9 nucleotides match TRBD1. Germline trimming cut 0 bases from V and 5 bases from J; bases unmatched to any gene: 4. This CDR3 has 15 amino acids. Per the germline V gene, CDR1 is LGHNA and CDR2 is YSLEER. CDR3: CASSQDWTGVTEAFF. CDR3 sequence (DNA): TGCGCCAGCAGCCAAGATTGGACAGGGGTTACTGAAGCTTTCTTT.

V gene TRBV4-3 combines with J gene TRBJ1-1; the D gene is possibly TRBD1 (6 bases). The length of the CDR3 is 15 residues. The V end lost 0 bases, the J end lost 1 base, and 9 bases lay between the germline ends. Looked up from germline, CDR1 is LGHNA and CDR2 is YSLEER. CDR3 sequence: CASSQEGGRNTEAFF. CDR3 bases: TGCGCCAGCAGCCAAGAAGGGGGAAGGAACACTGAAGCTTTCTTT.

This sequence joins TRBV5-6 and TRBJ1-2; D gene uncertain. CDR1 is SGHDT, CDR2 YYEEEE, per germline. Trimming cost V 4 bases and J 8 bases, with 15 bases left between them. The CDR3 has 13 amino acids. The CDR3, as DNA: TGTGCCAGCAGCCCTCCAAGCGTCGGGGGCTACACCTTC. As protein: CASSPPSVGGYTF.

This clone was counted only a few times. This sequence joins TRBV19 and TRBJ2-7, with TRBD2 identical over 13 bases. There are 15 residues in the CDR3. Germline V CDR1 and CDR2: LNHDA, SQIVND (reference sequence). V trimming: 6 bases; J trimming: 7 bases; junction bases outside the gene matches: 9. The CDR3 spells CASRMTGTSGEEQYF. The CDR3 region has the DNA TGTGCCAGTAGGATGACCGGGACTAGCGGGGAAGAGCAGTACTTC.

The rearrangement uses TRBV20-1 and TRBJ2-3; D gene ambiguous. This CDR3 is 13 amino acids long. Trimming stripped 3 bases from V and 4 bases from J, with 11 bases between. Germline loops: CDR1 DFQATT, CDR2 SNEGSKA (reference sequence). The CDR3 bases are TGCAGTGCTAGTCCGGCAGCCGCAGATACGCAGTATTTT. Amino acid sequence: CSASPAAADTQYF.